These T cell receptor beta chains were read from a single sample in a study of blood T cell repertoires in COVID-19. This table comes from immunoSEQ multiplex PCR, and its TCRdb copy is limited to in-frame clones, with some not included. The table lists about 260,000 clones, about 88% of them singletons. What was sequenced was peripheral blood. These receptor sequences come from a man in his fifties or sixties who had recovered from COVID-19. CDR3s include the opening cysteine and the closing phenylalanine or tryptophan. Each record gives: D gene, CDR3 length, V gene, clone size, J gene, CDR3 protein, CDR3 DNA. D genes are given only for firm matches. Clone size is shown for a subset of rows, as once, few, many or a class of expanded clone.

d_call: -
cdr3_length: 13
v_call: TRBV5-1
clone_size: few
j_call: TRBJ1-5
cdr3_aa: CASSFLPGQPQHF
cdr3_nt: TGCGCCAGCAGCTTTTTGCCAGGGCAGCCCCAGCATTTT

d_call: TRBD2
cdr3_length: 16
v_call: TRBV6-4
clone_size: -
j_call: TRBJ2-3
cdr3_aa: CASSALAGRGVDTQYF
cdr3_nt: TGTGCCAGCAGCGCGCTAGCGGGCCGGGGGGTAGATACGCAGTATTTT

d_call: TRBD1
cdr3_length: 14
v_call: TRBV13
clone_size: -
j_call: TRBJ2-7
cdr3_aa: CASSSGQGAYEQYF
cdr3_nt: TGTGCCAGCAGCTCGGGACAGGGGGCTTACGAGCAGTACTTC

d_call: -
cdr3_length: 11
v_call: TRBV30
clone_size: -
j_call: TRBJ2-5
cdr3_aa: CAWSVLETQYF
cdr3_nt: TGTGCCTGGAGTGTACTGGAGACCCAGTACTTC

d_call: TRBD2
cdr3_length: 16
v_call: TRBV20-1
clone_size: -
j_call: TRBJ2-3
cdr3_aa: CSASTGLAGGQDTQYF
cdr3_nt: TGCAGTGCTAGTACGGGACTAGCGGGGGGGCAAGATACGCAGTATTTT

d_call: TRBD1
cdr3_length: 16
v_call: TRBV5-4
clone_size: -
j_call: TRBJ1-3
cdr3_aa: CASSFGGTASGNTIYF
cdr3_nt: TGTGCCAGCAGCTTTGGCGGGACAGCCTCTGGAAACACCATATATTTT

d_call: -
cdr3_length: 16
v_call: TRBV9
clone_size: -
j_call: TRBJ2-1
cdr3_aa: CASSVVGRVEYNEQFF
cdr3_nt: TGTGCCAGCAGCGTAGTTGGCAGGGTAGAGTACAATGAGCAGTTCTTC

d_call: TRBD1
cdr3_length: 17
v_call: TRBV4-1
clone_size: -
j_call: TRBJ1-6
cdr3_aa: CASSPTPLTGTDSPLHF
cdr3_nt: TGCGCCAGCAGCCCCACCCCCTTGACAGGGACGGATTCACCCCTCCACTTT

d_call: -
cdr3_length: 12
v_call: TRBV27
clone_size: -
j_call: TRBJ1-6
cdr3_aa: CASGGRNSPLHF
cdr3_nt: TGTGCCAGCGGGGGCCGGAATTCACCCCTCCACTTT

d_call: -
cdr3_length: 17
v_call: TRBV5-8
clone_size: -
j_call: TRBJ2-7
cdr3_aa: CASSLLFWGPRAYEQYF
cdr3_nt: TGTGCCAGCAGCTTGTTGTTTTGGGGGCCCCGCGCCTACGAGCAGTACTTC

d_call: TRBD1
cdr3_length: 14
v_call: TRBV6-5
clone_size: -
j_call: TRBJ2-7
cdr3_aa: CASSYGQGIYEQYF
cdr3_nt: TGTGCCAGCAGCTACGGACAGGGTATATACGAGCAGTACTTC

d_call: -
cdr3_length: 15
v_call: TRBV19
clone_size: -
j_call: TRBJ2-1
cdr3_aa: CASSIYRGANNEQFF
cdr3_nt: TGTGCCAGTAGTATTTACCGGGGGGCTAACAATGAGCAGTTCTTC

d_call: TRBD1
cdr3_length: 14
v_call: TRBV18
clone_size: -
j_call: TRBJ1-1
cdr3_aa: CASSPGGQGTEAFF
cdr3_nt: TGTGCCAGCTCACCAGGGGGACAGGGAACTGAAGCTTTCTTT

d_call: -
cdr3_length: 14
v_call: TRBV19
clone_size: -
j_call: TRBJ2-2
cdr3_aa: CASSMTSSTGELFF
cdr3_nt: TGTGCCAGTAGTATGACTAGTAGCACCGGGGAGCTGTTTTTT

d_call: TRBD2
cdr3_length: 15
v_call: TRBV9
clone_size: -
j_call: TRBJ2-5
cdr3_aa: CASSVSAGGEETQYF
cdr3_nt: TGTGCCAGCAGCGTGTCTGCGGGGGGCGAGGAGACCCAGTACTTC

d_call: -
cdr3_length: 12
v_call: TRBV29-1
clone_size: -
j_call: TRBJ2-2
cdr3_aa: CSVDVSPGELFF
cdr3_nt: TGCAGCGTTGATGTTAGCCCCGGGGAGCTGTTTTTT

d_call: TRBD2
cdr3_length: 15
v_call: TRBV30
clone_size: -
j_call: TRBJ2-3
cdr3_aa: CAWRVSGGSPDTQYF
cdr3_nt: TGTGCCTGGAGAGTTAGCGGGGGGTCGCCAGATACGCAGTATTTT

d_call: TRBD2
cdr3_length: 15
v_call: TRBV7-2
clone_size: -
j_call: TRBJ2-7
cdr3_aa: CASSLQRGGAGEQYF
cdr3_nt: TGTGCCAGCAGCTTACAGCGCGGGGGGGCGGGCGAGCAGTACTTC

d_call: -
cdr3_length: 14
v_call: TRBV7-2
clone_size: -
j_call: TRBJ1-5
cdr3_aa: CASSLETPSQPQHF
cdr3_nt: TGTGCCAGCAGCTTAGAGACACCCAGCCAGCCCCAGCATTTT

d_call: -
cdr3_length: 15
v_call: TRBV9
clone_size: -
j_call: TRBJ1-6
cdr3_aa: CASSLGSSYNSPLHF
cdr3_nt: TGTGCCAGCAGCTTAGGGAGCTCCTATAATTCACCCCTCCACTTT

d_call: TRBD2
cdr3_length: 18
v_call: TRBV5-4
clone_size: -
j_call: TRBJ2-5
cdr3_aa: CASSSAATGTSGEETQYF
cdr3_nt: TGTGCCAGCAGCTCAGCAGCGACCGGGACTAGCGGTGAAGAGACCCAGTACTTC

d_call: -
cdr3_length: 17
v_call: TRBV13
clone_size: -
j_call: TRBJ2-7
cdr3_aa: CASSLGRGLLLSYEQYF
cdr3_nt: TGTGCCAGCAGCTTAGGGAGAGGGCTGTTACTCTCCTACGAGCAGTACTTC